The clone carrying this T cell receptor beta chain was recorded at least ten times. Every sequencing run gave over 200 million TCR-beta sequences, taken from 15-18 subjects. MiXCR was run by TCRdb on the 5' RACE reads, yielding one entry per CDR3 protein. The data show about 95,000 distinct CDR3 sequences, 3.5% seen once. The data were obtained in a study of neurological immune-mediated disorders. Trimming cost V 5 bases and J 5 bases, with 15 bases left between them. The length of the CDR3 is 14 residues. Germline loops: CDR1 SGHTA, CDR2 FQGNSA. The material sequenced was PBMCs. The origin of this receptor is a young woman with multiple sclerosis. V usage is TRBV7-2 and J usage is TRBJ1-2; D perhaps matches TRBD1 (5 bases). The CDR3 loop is CASSRDGPFYGYTF. CDR3 in DNA: TGTGCCAGCAGCAGGGACGGACCCTTTTATGGCTACACCTTC.